In its sample, the clone carrying this TCR beta chain was seen a few times. Its specificity is unknown. CDR1 is MNHNY and CDR2 is SVGAGI in the germline V gene (reference sequence). The CDR3 runs 15 residues. V was clipped by 7 bases and J by 3 bases; unmatched bases: 8. A single record per CDR3 protein comes from TCRdb applying MiXCR to the 5' RACE reads. The sample includes about 52,000 distinct CDR3 sequences, 8% seen only once; the top ten take approximately 8.8%. The data were taken from a study of early T cells in non-severe SARS-CoV-2 infection. General observations from the study: CD4 and private specificities were missed by VDJdb matching, which favored anti-spike CD8 responses.

This receptor was obtained from an adult who was a healthcare worker with PCR-confirmed SARS-CoV-2 infection or an uninfected control (not recorded which). This rearrangement joins TRBV6-6 to TRBJ2-2; 7 positions match TRBD1. Input material: whole blood. The CDR3 reads CASTKTGFDTGELFF. The CDR3 region has the DNA TGTGCCAGCACCAAGACAGGGTTTGACACCGGGGAGCTGTTTTTT.